The following is a TCR beta chain sequence with its context. The sample comes from a study of tumor-infiltrating lymphocytes in primary liver carcinoma. About the research overall: Staged T1-T3 N0M0, the tumors had sizes that ranged from about 4 to 10 cm across. The study obtained roughly 3.5 to 7.13 million productive TCRbeta reads per sample, similar across tissue types.

The input was 500 ng total RNA; TCR beta cDNA was made from it with a constant-region primer. Three rounds of nested multiplex PCR with slightly modified ARM-PCR produced TCR beta libraries. Two initial PCR rounds of roughly 10 cycles each paired TRBV1-TRBV30 forward primers with a C-beta reverse primer. MiXCR was run by TCRdb on the multiplex PCR reads, yielding one entry per CDR3 protein. The profile shows roughly 30,000 distinct CDR3 sequences, around 70% of them singletons. V dropped 6 bases and J dropped 2 bases, with 17 bases sitting between them. The CDR3 covers 15 residues. The germline V gene encodes CDR1 SGHAT and CDR2 FQNNGV. Joint extraction of RNA and DNA used roughly 17-32 mg of bulk tissue that was unsorted. All of the tumor samples contained over 80% viable tumor cells.

The V call is TRBV11-2, the J call TRBJ2-7; D not resolved. The material sequenced was liver tumor tissue from sampling region 3. Subset given: tumor region T3, left-lateral pole. This TCR was recovered from a young woman with primary liver carcinoma and hepatitis B virus infection. CDR3 residues: CASRSSRTGTYEQYF. For the CDR3, the DNA is TGTGCCAGCAGGTCTTCTAGGACGGGTACCTACGAGCAGTACTTC.